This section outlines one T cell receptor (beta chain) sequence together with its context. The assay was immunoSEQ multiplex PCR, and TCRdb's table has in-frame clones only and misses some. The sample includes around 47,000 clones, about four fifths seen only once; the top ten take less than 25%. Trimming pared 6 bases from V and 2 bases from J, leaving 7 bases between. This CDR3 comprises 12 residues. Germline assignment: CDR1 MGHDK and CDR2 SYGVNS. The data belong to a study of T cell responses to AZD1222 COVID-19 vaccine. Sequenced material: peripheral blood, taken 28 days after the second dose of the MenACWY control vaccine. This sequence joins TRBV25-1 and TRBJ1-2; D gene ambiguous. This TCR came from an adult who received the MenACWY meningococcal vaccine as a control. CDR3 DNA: TGTGCCAGCAGAACACAGAACTATGGCTACACCTTC. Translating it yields CASRTQNYGYTF.